This T cell receptor beta chain was found in a study of blood T cell repertoires in COVID-19. Germline CDR1 LGHNA, CDR2 YNFKEQ. Trimming took 3 bases from V and 9 from J, leaving 11 bases between them. The CDR3 runs 13 residues. Study processing details: Reference gene primer amplification in the assay estimated nucleated cell counts. The repertoire was sequenced with immunoSEQ multiplex PCR; TCRdb's copy has only in-frame clones and lacks some. The V and J calls and clone size are taken from that table; D and trimming were inferred from the DNA. The sample includes roughly 290,000 clones, roughly 90% of them seen just once.

Sequencing was carried out using PBMCs or T cells enriched from blood (not recorded which). This sequence joins TRBV4-2 and TRBJ2-2, with D hard to call. The receptor comes from a young woman with acute COVID-19. The CDR3 bases are TGTGCCAGCAGCCAGGAGACTTCTAGGGAGCTGTTTTTT. As protein: CASSQETSRELFF.